Described below is a single TCR beta chain sequence and its context. No antigen is known for it. V was shortened by 7 bases and J by 5 bases, with 8 bases between the two germline ends. The CDR3 length is 11 residues. Germline loops: CDR1 MDHEN, CDR2 SYDVKM. The protocol was immunoSEQ multiplex PCR, while the TCRdb copy is restricted to in-frame clones and leaves out a portion. Here the sample spans some 69,000 clones, just over 95% being singletons. From the roughly 120-subject validation cohort, which was separate from the roughly 610-subject first cohort, the donors were drawn. The entry originates in a study of cytomegalovirus exposure and HLA in healthy donors. Broader study findings: A few CMV-associated chains proved CMV antigen-specific in vitro. It was reportedly the case that the classifier diagnosed cytomegalovirus status with high specificity and sensitivity. Altogether, about 160 TCR beta chains were recorded as cytomegalovirus-associated.

Material: PBMCs. V and J are TRBV28 and TRBJ1-1, with no clear D. The source of this sequence is a woman younger than 35 in good health and CMV-seropositive. The CDR3 DNA follows: TGTGCCAGCATCGTGAGGACTGAAGCTTTCTTT. It is translated as CASIVRTEAFF.